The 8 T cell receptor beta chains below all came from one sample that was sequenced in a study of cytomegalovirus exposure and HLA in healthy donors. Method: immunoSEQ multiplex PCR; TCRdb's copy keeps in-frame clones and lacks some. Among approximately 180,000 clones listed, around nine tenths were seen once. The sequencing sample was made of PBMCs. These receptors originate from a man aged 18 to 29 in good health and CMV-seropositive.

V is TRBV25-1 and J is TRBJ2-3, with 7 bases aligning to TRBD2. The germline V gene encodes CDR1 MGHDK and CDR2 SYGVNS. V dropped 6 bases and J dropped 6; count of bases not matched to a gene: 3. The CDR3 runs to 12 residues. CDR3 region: CASREGGDTQYF. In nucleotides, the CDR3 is TGTGCCAGCAGGGAGGGAGGGGATACGCAGTATTTT.

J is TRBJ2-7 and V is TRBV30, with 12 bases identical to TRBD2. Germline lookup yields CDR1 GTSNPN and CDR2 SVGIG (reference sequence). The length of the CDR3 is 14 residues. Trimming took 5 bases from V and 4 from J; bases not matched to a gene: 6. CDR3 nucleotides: TGTGCCTGGGAGCCGGGACTAGCGGGTTACGAGCAGTACTTC. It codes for CAWEPGLAGYEQYF.

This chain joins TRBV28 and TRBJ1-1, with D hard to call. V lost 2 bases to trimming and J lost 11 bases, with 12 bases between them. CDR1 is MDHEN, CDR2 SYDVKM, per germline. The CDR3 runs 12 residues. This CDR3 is CASSLVPSPAFF. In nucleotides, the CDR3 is TGTGCCAGCAGTTTAGTCCCAAGCCCCGCTTTCTTT.

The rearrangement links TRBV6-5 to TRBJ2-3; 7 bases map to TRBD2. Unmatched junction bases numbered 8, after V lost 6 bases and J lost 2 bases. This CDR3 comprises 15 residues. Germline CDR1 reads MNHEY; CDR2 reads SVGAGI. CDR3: CASSISGAHTDTQYF. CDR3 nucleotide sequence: TGTGCCAGCAGCATCAGCGGGGCCCACACAGATACGCAGTATTTT.

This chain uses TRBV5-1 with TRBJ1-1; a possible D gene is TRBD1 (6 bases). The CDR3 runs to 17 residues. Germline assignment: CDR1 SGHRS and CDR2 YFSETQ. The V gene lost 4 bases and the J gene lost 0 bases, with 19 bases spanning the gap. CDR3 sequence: CASSRGQTRFMNTEAFF. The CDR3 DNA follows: TGCGCCAGCAGCCGCGGACAGACCCGATTCATGAACACTGAAGCTTTCTTT.

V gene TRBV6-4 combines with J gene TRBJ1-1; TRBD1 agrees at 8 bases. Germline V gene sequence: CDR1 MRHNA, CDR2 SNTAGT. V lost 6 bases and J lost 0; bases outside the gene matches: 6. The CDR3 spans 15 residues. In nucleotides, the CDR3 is TGTGCCAGCAGCGGACAGGGTGGGGTGAACACTGAAGCTTTCTTT. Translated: CASSGQGGVNTEAFF.

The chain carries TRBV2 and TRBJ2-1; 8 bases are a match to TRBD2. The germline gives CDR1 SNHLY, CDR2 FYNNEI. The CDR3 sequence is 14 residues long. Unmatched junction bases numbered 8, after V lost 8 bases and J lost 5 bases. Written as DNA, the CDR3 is TGTGCCAGCGTACAGCGGGAGACCAACAATGAGCAGTTCTTC. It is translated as CASVQRETNNEQFF.

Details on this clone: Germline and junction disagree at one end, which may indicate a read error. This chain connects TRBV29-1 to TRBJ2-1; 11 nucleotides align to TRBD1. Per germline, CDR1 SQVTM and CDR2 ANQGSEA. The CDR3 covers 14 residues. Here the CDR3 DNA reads TGCAGCGTGGAAGGGACAGGGGGCTACAATGAGCAGTTCTTC. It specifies CSVEGTGGYNEQFF.